This T cell receptor (beta chain) was captured by sequencing in a study of blood T cells in healthy people across ages. A second roughly 7 to 11 cycle PCR used barcoded and J-beta primers. The template-switch adaptor was a 5' adaptor with 12 random nucleotides. It tagged each cDNA molecule. TCRdb re-derived calls from the 5' RACE reads in MiXCR, one entry per CDR3 protein. The table records fewer than 950,000 distinct CDR3 sequences, about 37% of them present only once. The sample, about 9.7 milliliters of peripheral blood, was drawn from each donor. Overall study findings and caveats: Naive T cell percentage showed a strong correlation with the diversity of TCR beta.

The CDR3 length is 14 residues. CDR1 is MNHEY and CDR2 is SVGEGT in the germline V gene. Trimming pared 2 bases from V and 7 bases from J, leaving 14 bases between. With respect to this clonotype: Its antigen remains unknown.

Sequenced sample: blood. This sequence joins TRBV6-2 or TRBV6-3 and TRBJ1-2; no clear D gene. This TCR came from a young man in good health. The DNA of the CDR3 is TGTGCCAGCAGTTACCGGAACCTCCTCGGTGGCTACACCTTC. Encoded protein: CASSYRNLLGGYTF.